Below, 16 T cell receptor beta chains from the same sample are listed, as sequenced in a study of radiotherapy plus CTLA-4 blockade in lung cancer. Data came from immunoSEQ multiplex PCR; TCRdb stores just in-frame clones and leaves some out. The table records 75,000 to 95,000 clones, about 78% of them present only once. This specimen was peripheral blood, taken from a patient treated with radiotherapy plus ipilimumab. The receptors here all came from a human donor with non-small cell lung cancer that progressed on radiotherapy plus ipilimumab.

This chain links TRBV27 with TRBJ2-3; 8 positions match TRBD2. Germline values: CDR1 MNHEY, CDR2 SMNVEV (reference sequence). V gave up 1 base and J gave up 5 bases; unmatched junction bases: 2. CDR3 length equals 14 residues. The CDR3 DNA reads TGTGCCAGCAGTTTATGGACTAGCCAAGATACGCAGTATTTT. Protein product: CASSLWTSQDTQYF.

The J gene is TRBJ2-7, the V gene TRBV7-6, with D tentatively TRBD1 or TRBD2 (5 bases each). V was cut by 1 base and J by 2 bases, with 9 bases left in between. The CDR3 consists of 14 residues. Germline CDR1 reads SGHVS; CDR2 reads FNYEAQ. The CDR3 spells CASSLGDGTYEQYF. The CDR3 bases are TGTGCCAGCAGCTTAGGGGACGGTACCTACGAGCAGTACTTC.

The chain carries TRBV6-5 and TRBJ2-7; 8 bases are a match to TRBD1. This CDR3 is 14 amino acids long. Losses at the gene ends were 5 bases for V and 2 bases for J; bases not matched to a gene: 5. Germline values: CDR1 MNHEY, CDR2 SVGAGI. The CDR3 coding sequence is TGTGCCAGCAGTGGGTCAGGGGGCACCTACGAGCAGTACTTC. Translation gives CASSGSGGTYEQYF.

The V call is TRBV5-1, the J call TRBJ2-3; D is possibly TRBD1 or TRBD2 (5 bases each). V lost 4 bases, J lost 2 bases, and 11 bases lay in between. There are 14 residues in the CDR3. Germline lookup yields CDR1 SGHRS and CDR2 YFSETQ. The CDR3 DNA is TGCGCCAGCAGCCGGGGACCGATCACAGATACGCAGTATTTT. Translating it yields CASSRGPITDTQYF.

DNA of the CDR3: TGTGCCAGCAGCTTTGGGCTGTGGGATACGCAGTATTTT. Its translation: CASSFGLWDTQYF. This sequence joins TRBV11-3 and TRBJ2-3; D is undetermined. V lost 3 bases and J lost 6, with 10 bases in between. The CDR3 spans 13 residues. Per germline, CDR1 SGHNT and CDR2 YENEEA.

J is TRBJ2-7 and V is TRBV5-4, with 10 bases matching TRBD1. V lost 4 bases to trimming and J lost 10 bases; unmatched junction nucleotides: 11. Germline-derived CDR1 and CDR2 are SGHNT and YYREEE (reference sequence). The CDR3 totals 14 residues. The CDR3 DNA reads as TGTGCCAGCAGCGGGCGGGACAGGGGTGCCCTACAGTACTTC. The encoded protein is CASSGRDRGALQYF.

The V gene is TRBV4-1, the J gene TRBJ1-1; D not resolved. The CDR3 has 14 residues. Per the germline V gene, CDR1 is MGHRA and CDR2 is YSYEKL. The V gene lost 8 bases and the J gene lost 0 bases, with 13 bases spanning the gap. The DNA for the CDR3 is TGCGCCAGCCGAAATCCGGGGTTGAACACTGAAGCTTTCTTT. It specifies CASRNPGLNTEAFF.

This clone came up once. The genes are TRBV5-1 and TRBJ2-3, with D uncertain. Per the germline V gene, CDR1 is SGHRS and CDR2 is YFSETQ. V lost 0 bases and J lost 2, with 7 bases in between. This CDR3 contains 14 residues. CDR3 region: CASSLAQPTDTQYF. CDR3 DNA sequence: TGCGCCAGCAGCTTGGCACAGCCCACAGATACGCAGTATTTT.

V is TRBV5-4 and J is TRBJ2-1; D not certain. Germline CDR1 and CDR2: SGHNT and YYREEE (reference sequence). V was trimmed by 0 bases and J by 15 bases, leaving 13 bases between them. The CDR3 is 12 residues long. The CDR3 region is CASSLETNQRFF. The CDR3 DNA is TGTGCCAGCAGCTTGGAGACAAACCAGAGGTTCTTC.

The chain uses TRBV6-5 and TRBJ1-3, with 8 bases identical to TRBD1. CDR3 length: 15 amino acids. Germline values: CDR1 MNHEY, CDR2 SVGAGI. Trimming removed 6 bases from V and 0 bases from J; junction bases left unmatched: 4. The CDR3 nucleotides read TGTGCCAGCAGCTCCGACAGGGGCTCTGGAAACACCATATATTTT. It is translated as CASSSDRGSGNTIYF.

This clone occurred a few times. V and J are TRBV6-5 and TRBJ1-6; D is ambiguous. This CDR3 spans 14 amino acids. Trimming removed 3 bases at V and 3 bases at J, with 6 bases between. In germline, CDR1 is MNHEY, CDR2 SVGAGI. The CDR3 reads CASSYGLYNSPLHF. CDR3 bases: TGTGCCAGCAGTTATGGGCTCTATAATTCACCCCTCCACTTT.

CDR3 DNA: TGTGCCAGTAGTATTGGCAACAATCAGCCCCAGCATTTT. Amino acid sequence: CASSIGNNQPQHF. The genes are TRBV19 and TRBJ1-5; no clear D. Germline V gene sequence: CDR1 LNHDA, CDR2 SQIVND (reference sequence). CDR3 length equals 13 residues. Trimming took off 3 bases at V and 3 bases at J, with 6 bases between the two ends. The entire variable domain, with the rest obtained from reference TRBV19 and TRBJ1-5, is as follows: DGGITQSPKYLFRKEGQNVTLSCEQNLNHDAMYWYRQDPGQGLRLIYYSQIVNDFQKGDIAEGYSVSREKKESFPLTVTSAQKNPTAFYLCASSIGNNQPQHFGDGTRLSIL.

Written as DNA, the CDR3 is TGTGCCAGCAGCTCGGTAGGGACTGAAGCTTTCTTT. Translated: CASSSVGTEAFF. This chain joins TRBV28 and TRBJ1-1; D gene ambiguous. The CDR3 spans 12 residues. From germline, CDR1 is MDHEN and CDR2 SYDVKM. Trimming cost V 6 bases and J 5 bases, with 10 bases left between them.

This chain links TRBV19 with TRBJ1-2; D gene ambiguous. The V end lost 5 bases, the J end lost 4 bases, and 14 bases lay between the germline ends. This CDR3 comprises 14 residues. The germline V gene has CDR1 LNHDA and CDR2 SQIVND (reference sequence). The CDR3 DNA is TGTGCCAGTAGTCCGAGACAAGACTTCTATGGCTACACCTTC. It yields the protein CASSPRQDFYGYTF.

The gene calls are TRBV6-6 and TRBJ2-2; D is unclear. Germline-derived CDR1 and CDR2 are MNHNY and SVGAGI (reference sequence). This CDR3 is built from 16 residues. V was clipped by 7 bases and J by 3 bases, with 18 bases between them. CDR3 amino acids: CASILDWAGDTGELFF. CDR3 DNA: TGTGCCAGCATCCTCGATTGGGCAGGAGACACCGGGGAGCTGTTTTTT.

The genes are TRBV5-1 and TRBJ1-2; D call uncertain. Germline-derived CDR1 and CDR2 are SGHRS and YFSETQ. V was pared by 3 bases and J by 6 bases, with 9 bases between. The CDR3 consists of 12 residues. DNA for the CDR3: TGCGCCAGCAGCTCCACGATTGATGGCTACACCTTC. The encoded protein is CASSSTIDGYTF.